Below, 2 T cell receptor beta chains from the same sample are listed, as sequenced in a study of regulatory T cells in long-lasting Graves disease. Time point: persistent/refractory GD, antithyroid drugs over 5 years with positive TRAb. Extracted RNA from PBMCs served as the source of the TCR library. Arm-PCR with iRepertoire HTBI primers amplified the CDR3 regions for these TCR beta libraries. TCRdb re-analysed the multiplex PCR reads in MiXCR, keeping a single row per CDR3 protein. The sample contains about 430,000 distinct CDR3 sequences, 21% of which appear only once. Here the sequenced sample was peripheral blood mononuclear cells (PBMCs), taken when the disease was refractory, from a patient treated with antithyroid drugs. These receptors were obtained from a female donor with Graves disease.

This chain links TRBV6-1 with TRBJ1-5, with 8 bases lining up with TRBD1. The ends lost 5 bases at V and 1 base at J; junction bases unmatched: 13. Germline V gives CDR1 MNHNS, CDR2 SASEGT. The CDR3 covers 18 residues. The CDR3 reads CASSKVRTGRLSNQPQHF. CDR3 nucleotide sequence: TGTGCCAGCAGTAAAGTTCGGACAGGGCGGTTGAGCAATCAGCCCCAGCATTTT.

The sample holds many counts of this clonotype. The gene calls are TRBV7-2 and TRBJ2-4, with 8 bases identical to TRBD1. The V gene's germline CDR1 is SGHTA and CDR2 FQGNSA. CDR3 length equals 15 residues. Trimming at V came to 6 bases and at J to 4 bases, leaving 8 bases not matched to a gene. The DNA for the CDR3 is TGTGCCAGCAGAACGACAGGGGACTTTAAAAACATTCAGTACTTC. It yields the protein CASRTTGDFKNIQYF. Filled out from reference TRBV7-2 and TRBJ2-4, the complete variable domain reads GAGVSQSPSNKVTEKGKDVELRCDPISGHTALYWYRQSLGQGLEFLIYFQGNSAPDKSGLPSDRFSAERTGGSVSTLTIQRTQQEDSAVYLCASRTTGDFKNIQYFGAGTRLSVL.